The 11 T cell receptor beta chains presented below share a single source sample, sequenced in a study of metastatic and nonmetastatic thyroid tumors. Each patient went into thyroid surgery without having received any treatment. TCRdb used MiXCR to call clones anew from the PCR reads. The sample consists of 30,000 to 45,000 clones, 20% to 30% of them appearing once. The sequenced sample was blood. These receptors were collected from a female donor with papillary thyroid cancer or a benign thyroid nodule (not recorded which). Some clones in this sample may be carry-over from other donors' samples.

The V call is TRBV27, the J call TRBJ1-1; D unresolved. Germline V gene lookup returns CDR1 MNHEY and CDR2 SMNVEV (reference sequence). The CDR3 has 13 amino acids. V gave up 3 bases and J gave up 3 bases, with 8 bases separating them. CDR3: CASSLAGYTEAFF. The DNA of the CDR3 is TGTGCCAGCAGTTTGGCAGGTTACACTGAAGCTTTCTTT.

The chain joins TRBV20-1 to TRBJ2-2; D unresolved. This CDR3 region has 14 residues. The germline V gene has CDR1 DFQATT and CDR2 SNEGSKA (reference sequence). Trimming took 1 base from V and 0 from J, leaving 6 bases between them. CDR3 DNA sequence: TGCAGTGCTAGAGCTCTAACGAACACCGGGGAGCTGTTTTTT. Its translation is CSARALTNTGELFF.

The chain couples TRBV6-1 to TRBJ2-7, with D perhaps TRBD2 (5 bases). The CDR3 covers 12 residues. The germline V gene encodes CDR1 MNHNS and CDR2 SASEGT. V lost 6 bases and J 1 base, leaving 7 bases between the germline ends. Here the CDR3 reads CASRRVSYEQYF. DNA for the CDR3: TGTGCCAGCAGGAGGGTTTCCTACGAGCAGTACTTC.

This clone was seen a handful of times. V gene TRBV5-1 combines with J gene TRBJ1-4, with unresolved D. CDR1 and CDR2 from the germline V gene are SGHRS and YFSETQ. Trimming cost V 3 bases and J 6 bases, with 9 bases left between them. The CDR3 length is 13 residues. This CDR3 reads CASSWPGDEKLFF. DNA of the CDR3: TGCGCCAGCAGCTGGCCCGGGGATGAAAAACTGTTTTTT.

Written as DNA, the CDR3 is TGTGCCATCATCCGACTAGCGGGGGTATCAGATACGCAGTATTTT. Translated, it gives CAIIRLAGVSDTQYF. The chain uses TRBV10-3 and TRBJ2-3; 12 bases are shared with TRBD2. From germline, CDR1 is ENHRY and CDR2 SYGVKD. Trimming removed 7 bases from V and 4 bases from J; junction bases left unmatched: 6. The CDR3 totals 15 residues.

The chain has TRBV10-2 and TRBJ1-1; TRBD1 matches at 7 bases. The germline CDR1 and CDR2 sequences are WSHSY and SAAADI. Germline trimming cut 7 bases from V and 1 base from J; bases unmatched to any gene: 9. The CDR3 sequence is 15 residues long. The CDR3 protein is CASILPGQKNTEAFF. CDR3 coding DNA: TGCGCCAGCATTTTACCGGGACAGAAGAACACTGAAGCTTTCTTT.

This chain connects TRBV9 to TRBJ2-2; D call uncertain. Germline loops: CDR1 SGDLS, CDR2 YYNGEE. This CDR3 region has 16 residues. The V and J ends lost 0 bases and 6 bases respectively, with 15 bases between them. CDR3 region: CASSVDDRSFAGELFF. As DNA, the CDR3 is TGTGCCAGCAGCGTAGACGACCGAAGTTTCGCCGGGGAGCTGTTTTTT.

The genes are TRBV27 and TRBJ2-7, with D perhaps TRBD2 (5 bases). The CDR3 length is 14 residues. Germline CDR1 MNHEY, CDR2 SMNVEV (reference sequence). Deletions cut 6 bases from V and 0 bases from J, with 12 bases between. The CDR3 protein is CASSPIGSSYEQYF. CDR3 coding DNA: TGTGCCAGCAGCCCCATTGGGAGCTCCTACGAGCAGTACTTC.

This clone has ten or more counts. The gene calls are TRBV14 and TRBJ1-6; no reliable D call. V dropped 2 bases and J dropped 10 bases, with 9 bases sitting between them. The germline CDR1 and CDR2 sequences are SGHDN and FVKESK. There are 13 residues in the CDR3. The CDR3 sequence: CASSQTRWSPLHF. CDR3 bases: TGTGCCAGCAGCCAAACCCGTTGGTCACCCCTCCACTTT.

V gene TRBV4-2 combines with J gene TRBJ2-7; no reliable D call. Germline CDR1 reads LGHNA; CDR2 reads YNFKEQ. The CDR3 is 13 residues long. Trimming took off 0 bases at V and 3 bases at J, with 6 bases between the two ends. As DNA, the CDR3 is TGTGCCAGCAGCCAAGATATTGACTACGAGCAGTACTTC. Its translation is CASSQDIDYEQYF.

The chain couples TRBV11-3 to TRBJ1-1, with TRBD1 as a possible D gene (5 bases). The CDR3 totals 14 residues. V lost 6 bases and J lost 5, with 16 bases in between. Looked up from germline, CDR1 is SGHNT and CDR2 is YENEEA. The CDR3 DNA is TGTGCCAGCAGATACGAAGGGGCTGGGACTGAAGCTTTCTTT. Its protein is CASRYEGAGTEAFF.